This T cell receptor (beta chain) was recorded in a study of beta chain features in type 1 diabetes. Study results and caveats: Shorter templates might be favored by PCR, and equally so in patients and in controls. Patients with type 1 diabetes carried fewer insertions and had more deletions at their VDJ junctions.

This clone has only a few counts. Its antigen is undetermined. V lost 0 bases and J lost 10, with 16 bases in between. The CDR3 totals 15 residues. CDR1 and CDR2 from the germline V gene are SGDLS and YYNGEE. The sequenced template was cDNA made from the entire isolated RNA. The method was immunoSEQ multiplex PCR; TCRdb's version includes in-frame clones alone and lacks a portion of them. This table holds around 500,000 clones, over 10% found once. The chain uses TRBV9 and TRBJ2-2; D may be TRBD1 or TRBD2 (5 bases each). The sequencing input was naive CD4+ T cells from blood. This sequence was found in a young woman in good health. CDR3 sequence reads: CASSVATGPEEELFF. DNA of the CDR3: TGTGCCAGCAGCGTAGCAACGGGGCCTGAGGAGGAGCTGTTTTTT.